The rows below give T cell receptor beta chains drawn from one sample of a study of T-cell memory formation after mild COVID-19. TCRdb itself ran the 5' RACE reads through MiXCR, one entry per CDR3 protein. The sample lists 470,000 or so distinct CDR3 sequences, more than 15% seen once, with about a fifth in the top ten. The sample comprised PBMCs or a T cell subset sorted from them (not recorded which). The receptors stem from a young man who had mild COVID-19 (a few samples of this study predate the infection). Cell type and time point are not known. CDR3s include the opening cysteine and the closing phenylalanine or tryptophan. A D gene is named only where the DNA matches it firmly. The size entry is marked missing in some rows and otherwise reads once, few, many or a size class.

v_gene,j_gene,abundance,d_gene,CDR3aa,CDR3nt
TRBV7-6,TRBJ2-3,many,TRBD2,CASSLVAGVGDTQYF,TGTGCCAGCAGCTTAGTTGCGGGGGTGGGAGATACGCAGTATTTT
TRBV5-1,TRBJ2-3,few,-,CASSFVPGGGTDTQYF,TGCGCCAGCAGCTTTGTCCCCGGGGGTGGTACAGATACGCAGTATTTT
TRBV6-4,TRBJ1-6,-,-,CASRKRAGENNSPLHF,TGTGCCAGCAGAAAAAGAGCGGGAGAAAATAATTCACCCCTCCACTTT
TRBV7-9,TRBJ2-3,few,TRBD1,CASSFGQGVTDTQYF,TGTGCCAGCAGCTTTGGACAGGGAGTGACAGATACGCAGTATTTT
TRBV12-3/TRBV12-4,TRBJ1-3,few,-,CASSLFPGNTIYF,TGTGCCAGCAGTTTATTTCCCGGAAACACCATATATTTT
TRBV19,TRBJ2-2,-,TRBD1,CASSSVGQGQKELFF,TGTGCCAGTAGTAGCGTCGGACAGGGGCAGAAGGAGCTGTTTTTT
TRBV15,TRBJ1-2,few,-,CATSSRGGSGYTF,TGTGCCACCAGCAGTCGGGGGGGCAGCGGCTACACCTTC
TRBV5-1,TRBJ2-3,few,-,CASSLEPGTDTQYF,TGCGCCAGCAGCTTGGAGCCAGGCACAGATACGCAGTATTTT
TRBV20-1,TRBJ2-1,-,-,CSATIGGGSYNEQFF,TGCAGTGCTACCATAGGGGGGGGCTCCTACAATGAGCAGTTCTTC
TRBV30,TRBJ1-1,-,-,CAWSRDTMNTEAFF,TGTGCCTGGAGTCGGGACACCATGAACACTGAAGCTTTCTTT
TRBV7-2,TRBJ1-1,-,-,CASSLSGVGLSNTEAFF,TGTGCCAGCAGCCTGAGCGGGGTAGGGCTGTCGAACACTGAAGCTTTCTTT
TRBV6-6,TRBJ1-2,-,-,CASSYSVWQGPYGYTF,TGTGCCAGCAGTTACTCCGTTTGGCAGGGCCCCTATGGCTACACCTTC
TRBV4-1,TRBJ2-5,few,TRBD2,CASSQSTSGGETQYF,TGCGCCAGCAGCCAATCGACTAGCGGGGGGGAGACCCAGTACTTC
TRBV7-9,TRBJ1-2,few,-,CAAGGSNYGYTF,TGTGCCGCCGGAGGGTCTAACTATGGCTACACCTTC
TRBV12-3/TRBV12-4,TRBJ2-2,few,-,CASSSTGSGGELFF,TGTGCCAGCAGTTCTACAGGGTCTGGCGGGGAGCTGTTTTTT
TRBV14,TRBJ1-6,few,-,CASSQDGGDDSPLHF,TGTGCCAGCAGCCAAGATGGAGGGGATGATTCACCCCTCCACTTT
TRBV7-2,TRBJ2-2,many,-,CASSWTLTNTGELFF,TGTGCCAGCAGCTGGACGCTTACGAACACCGGGGAGCTGTTTTTT